A single sample is the source of the 17 T cell receptor beta chains below, sequenced in a study of type 1 and type 2 diabetes patients. PCR was run on genomic DNA. A primer set of 30 forward and 13 reverse primers amplified the CDR3. TCRdb fed the multiplex PCR reads into MiXCR, producing one record per CDR3 protein. The sample includes 270,000 or so distinct CDR3 sequences, more than 45% of them seen just once. Sequencing was carried out using peripheral blood mononuclear cells (PBMCs). Every receptor here comes from a man between 18 and 35 years old with type 2 diabetes.

V and J are TRBV6-1 and TRBJ2-1; 7 bases line up with TRBD1. The CDR3 runs to 20 residues. V lost 6 bases and J lost 0; bases outside the gene matches: 20. Germline V CDR1 and CDR2: MNHNS, SASEGT. The CDR3 reads CASSQGGWTGQLSSYNEQFF. CDR3 DNA: TGTGCCAGCAGCCAAGGGGGTTGGACAGGCCAGTTGAGCTCCTACAATGAGCAGTTCTTC.

Here the CDR3 DNA reads TGTGCCAGTACCTCGGAAAGGGCGCAGTTCTTC. This codes for CASTSERAQFF. The gene calls are TRBV19 and TRBJ2-1; D ambiguous. The CDR3 runs to 11 residues. The V and J ends lost 7 bases and 12 bases respectively, with 13 bases between them. Germline V gene lookup returns CDR1 LNHDA and CDR2 SQIVND (reference sequence).

This clonotype was observed once. The chain is built from TRBV7-3 and TRBJ1-3; D perhaps matches TRBD1 (5 bases). The CDR3 length is 14 residues. Germline V lookup: CDR1 SGHTA, CDR2 FQGTGA. With 5 bases removed from V and 7 bases from J, the gap between germline ends came to 15 bases. Written as DNA, the CDR3 is TGTGCCAGCAGCATATCGGGACGGGGGAACACCATATATTTT. Protein: CASSISGRGNTIYF. Using reference TRBV7-3 and TRBJ1-3 for the parts outside the CDR3, the full variable domain is GAGVSQTPSNKVTEKGKYVELRCDPISGHTALYWYRQSLGQGPEFLIYFQGTGAADDSGLPNDRFFAVRPEGSVSTLKIQRTERGDSAVYLCASSISGRGNTIYFGEGSWLTVV.

For the CDR3, the DNA is TGTGCCAGCAGCTCCGTAAACTATGGCTACACCTTC. It yields the protein CASSSVNYGYTF. J is TRBJ1-2 and V is TRBV27; the D is unclear. Germline assignment: CDR1 MNHEY and CDR2 SMNVEV (reference sequence). This CDR3 has 12 residues. V was clipped by 6 bases and J by 2 bases, with 7 bases between them.

This chain connects TRBV15 to TRBJ1-6; possibly TRBD1 for D (5 bases). Per the germline V gene, CDR1 is LNHNV and CDR2 is YYDKDF (reference sequence). Deletions cut 2 bases from V and 0 bases from J, with 8 bases between. The CDR3 totals 16 residues. The CDR3 DNA is TGTGCCACCAGCAGACAGGGAAGCTCCTATAATTCACCCCTCCACTTT. This codes for CATSRQGSSYNSPLHF.

This clonotype was detected a few times. The chain recombines TRBV19 with TRBJ1-1; D perhaps matches TRBD1 (5 bases). The germline V gene encodes CDR1 LNHDA and CDR2 SQIVND (reference sequence). V lost 9 bases and J lost 0, with 11 bases in between. There are 13 residues in the CDR3. The CDR3 loop reads CASRTQVNTEAFF. The CDR3 DNA follows: TGTGCCAGCAGGACACAGGTGAACACTGAAGCTTTCTTT.

In this sample, this clonotype turned up many times. The chain combines TRBV10-1 with TRBJ2-7; TRBD2 agrees at 7 bases. V was pared by 5 bases and J by 3 bases, with 7 bases of the junction left unmatched. Germline V gene data show CDR1 as WNHNN and CDR2 as SYGVQD (reference sequence). This CDR3 comprises 14 residues. The DNA for the CDR3 is TGCGCCAGCAGTATTGGCGGGGAGGGCTACGAGCAGTACTTC. Protein product: CASSIGGEGYEQYF.

This clonotype occurred once. Since a much larger clone is just one base distant, this may be a read error. The chain carries TRBV10-3 and TRBJ2-7; 7 bases fit TRBD1. V shed 0 bases, J shed 1 base, and the junction held 3 bases outside the gene matches. Germline loops: CDR1 ENHRY, CDR2 SYGVKD. The CDR3 loop spans 15 amino acids. The CDR3: CAISESRDRSYEQYF. DNA for the CDR3: TGTGCCATCAGTGAGTCGAGGGACAGATCCTACGAGCAGTACTTC.

The rearrangement joins TRBV10-1 to TRBJ1-1; D may be TRBD1 (5 bases). V was shortened by 0 bases and J by 6 bases, with 20 bases between the two germline ends. From germline, CDR1 is WNHNN and CDR2 SYGVQD (reference sequence). The CDR3 is made up of 17 amino acids. The CDR3 region is CASSESTVLRRGAEAFF. CDR3 bases: TGCGCCAGCAGTGAGTCCACTGTGCTACGGAGGGGCGCTGAAGCTTTCTTT.

This sequence joins TRBV19 and TRBJ2-7; TRBD2 agrees at 8 bases. This CDR3 spans 16 amino acids. In germline, CDR1 is LNHDA, CDR2 SQIVND (reference sequence). The V and J ends lost 5 bases and 4 bases, in that order; junction bases with no gene match: 13. The DNA for the CDR3 is TGTGCCAGTAGTCGTCTTGTTAGCGGGAAGGAGTACGAGCAGTACTTC. Protein sequence: CASSRLVSGKEYEQYF.

The chain employs TRBV12-3 or TRBV12-4 and TRBJ1-4; possibly TRBD1 for D (6 bases). The CDR3 has 14 residues. The V end lost 3 bases, the J end lost 5 bases, and 10 bases lay between the germline ends. As DNA, the CDR3 is TGTGCCAGCAGTTTCGACAGGATAAATGAAAAACTGTTTTTT. Amino acids: CASSFDRINEKLFF.

In this sample, this clonotype turned up many times. V and J are TRBV19 and TRBJ1-1; D remains ambiguous. Germline CDR1 is LNHDA and CDR2 is SQIVND (reference sequence). With 2 bases removed from V and 1 base from J, the gap between germline ends came to 5 bases. The CDR3 is 13 amino acids. The CDR3 here is CASSISTNTEAFF. CDR3 bases: TGTGCCAGTAGTATATCTACGAACACTGAAGCTTTCTTT.

This clonotype was detected only a few times. The chain couples TRBV7-9 to TRBJ2-7; D assignment may be TRBD1 or TRBD2 (5 bases each). The length of the CDR3 is 12 residues. Germline V gene sequence: CDR1 SEHNR, CDR2 FQNEAQ (reference sequence). Deletions cut 4 bases from V and 5 bases from J, with 9 bases between. The CDR3 here is CASSYPGHEQYF. The CDR3 DNA follows: TGTGCCAGCAGCTATCCGGGACACGAGCAGTACTTC.

This clonotype has just a few counts. The chain recombines TRBV14 with TRBJ2-3, with D perhaps assigned TRBD1 or TRBD2 (7 bases each). Trimming pared 1 base from V and 6 bases from J, leaving 17 bases between. The CDR3 spans 16 residues. Germline V gives CDR1 SGHDN, CDR2 FVKESK. This CDR3 reads CASSQVPGRGGDTQYF. CDR3 nucleotide sequence: TGTGCCAGCAGCCAAGTCCCCGGCAGGGGGGGGGATACGCAGTATTTT.

This clonotype was counted a single time. DNA for the CDR3: TGTGCCAGCAGCGTACAAGCGGGAGGGAACTACGAGCAGTACTTC. This translates into CASSVQAGGNYEQYF. The chain recombines TRBV9 with TRBJ2-7; 10 bases fit TRBD2. V trimming: 1 base; J trimming: 3 bases; junction bases outside the gene matches: 4. The CDR3 loop spans 15 amino acids. Germline V gene lookup returns CDR1 SGDLS and CDR2 YYNGEE.

This clonotype was counted at least ten times. This sequence joins TRBV7-2 and TRBJ2-5; D unresolved. The CDR3 sequence is 12 residues long. Trimming shortened V by 3 bases and J by 0 bases, and 2 bases separated the two germline ends. In germline, CDR1 is SGHTA, CDR2 FQGNSA. CDR3 protein: CASSFYQETQYF. CDR3 nucleotides: TGTGCCAGCAGCTTCTACCAAGAGACCCAGTACTTC.

V gene TRBV12-3 or TRBV12-4 combines with J gene TRBJ1-3; D is unclear. The CDR3 totals 14 residues. The V and J ends lost 5 bases and 2 bases respectively, with 10 bases between them. The CDR3 loop reads CASSPTRTGNTIYF. The CDR3 nucleotides are TGTGCCAGCAGTCCTACACGGACTGGAAACACCATATATTTT.